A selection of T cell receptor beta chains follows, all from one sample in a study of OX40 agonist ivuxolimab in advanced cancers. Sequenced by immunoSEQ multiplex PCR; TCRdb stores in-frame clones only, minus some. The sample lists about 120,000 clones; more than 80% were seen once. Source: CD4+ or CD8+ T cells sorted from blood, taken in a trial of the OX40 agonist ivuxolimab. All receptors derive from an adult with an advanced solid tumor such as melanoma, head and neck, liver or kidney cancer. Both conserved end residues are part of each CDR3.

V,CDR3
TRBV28,CASSPTSGGRSYNEQFF
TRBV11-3,CASSLTTGGGEQFF
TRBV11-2,CASSSGRGAGIQETQYF
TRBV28,CASRGRFGAPNSPLHF
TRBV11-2,CASSLGSGGEAFF
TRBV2,CASSPRTLSSYEQYF
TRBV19,CASIVGDRTANTGELFF
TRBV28,CASSRYNEQFF
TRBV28,CASSRVGRAGTGELFF
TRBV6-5,CASRTLAGNTGELFF
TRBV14,CASSPRSAGELFF
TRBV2,CASRTGQGNSPLHF
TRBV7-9,CASSLGAGTGELFF
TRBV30,CAWSATHFDTEAFF
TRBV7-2,CASSFGQIQETQYF
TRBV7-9,CASSGRNTDTQYF
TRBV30,CAWGLGTGHRFSYNEQFF
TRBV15,CATSRGRGPGYEQYF
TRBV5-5,CASNPGVLSTDTQYF
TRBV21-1,CASSKAGPEEGANVLTF
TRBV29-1,CSVGGGRGEAFF
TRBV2,CASSEALRQAGANVLTF